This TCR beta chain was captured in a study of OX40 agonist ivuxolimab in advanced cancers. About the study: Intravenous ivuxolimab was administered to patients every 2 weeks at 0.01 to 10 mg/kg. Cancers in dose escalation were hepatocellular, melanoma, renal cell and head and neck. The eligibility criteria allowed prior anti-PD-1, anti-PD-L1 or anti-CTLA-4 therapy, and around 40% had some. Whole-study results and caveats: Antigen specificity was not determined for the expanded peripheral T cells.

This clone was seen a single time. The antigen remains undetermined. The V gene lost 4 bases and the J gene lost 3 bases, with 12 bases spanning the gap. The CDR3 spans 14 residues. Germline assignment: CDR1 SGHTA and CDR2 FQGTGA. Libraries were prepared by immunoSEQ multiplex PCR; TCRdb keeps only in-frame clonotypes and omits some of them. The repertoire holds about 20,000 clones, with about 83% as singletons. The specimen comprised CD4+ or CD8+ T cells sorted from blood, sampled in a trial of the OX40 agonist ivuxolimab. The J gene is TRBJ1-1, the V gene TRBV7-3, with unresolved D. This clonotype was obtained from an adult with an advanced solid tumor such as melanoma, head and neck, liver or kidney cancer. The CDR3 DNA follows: TGTGCCAGCAGCTGGGCGGGCGGCGACACTGAAGCTTTCTTT. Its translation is CASSWAGGDTEAFF.